A selection of T cell receptor beta chains follows, all from one sample in a study of identical twins. TCRdb analysed the 5' RACE reads with MiXCR anew, one entry per CDR3 protein. Counted here are a few hundred thousand distinct CDR3 sequences, 9% to 10% occurring once; the ten biggest clones make up more than 2.5%. Separately, the same data were catalogued under a study of yellow fever vaccine responses in identical twins.

Specimen: PBMCs. The receptors were gathered from a woman aged 18-29 years in good health. CDR3s include the opening cysteine and the closing phenylalanine or tryptophan. The order of the fields is CDR3 protein, CDR3 DNA, J gene, D gene, V gene, clone size. A D gene is named only where the DNA matches it firmly. Clone size appears in some rows only: once, few, many, or a class for an expanded clone.

cdr3_aa: CASSPQGTGEKLFF; cdr3_nt: TGTGCCAGCAGTCCACAGGGGACGGGGGAAAAACTGTTTTTT; j_call: TRBJ1-4; d_call: TRBD1; v_call: TRBV28; clone_size: few
cdr3_aa: CASSSPAQPSSYNEQFF; cdr3_nt: TGTGCCAGCAGCTCCCCGGCACAGCCAAGCTCCTACAATGAGCAGTTCTTC; j_call: TRBJ2-1; d_call: NA; v_call: TRBV7-8; clone_size: NA
cdr3_aa: CASSDSFGTSGENTQYF; cdr3_nt: TGTGCCAGCAGTGATTCTTTCGGGACTAGCGGGGAGAATACGCAGTATTTT; j_call: TRBJ2-3; d_call: TRBD2; v_call: TRBV25-1; clone_size: NA
cdr3_aa: CAISELEEGPETQYF; cdr3_nt: TGTGCCATCAGTGAGTTAGAGGAGGGCCCAGAGACCCAGTACTTC; j_call: TRBJ2-5; d_call: NA; v_call: TRBV10-3; clone_size: few
cdr3_aa: CASSSRYSYEQYF; cdr3_nt: TGTGCCAGCAGTTCCAGGTACTCCTACGAGCAGTACTTC; j_call: TRBJ2-7; d_call: NA; v_call: TRBV6-2/TRBV6-3; clone_size: few
cdr3_aa: CSAAATSGYNEQFF; cdr3_nt: TGCAGTGCTGCGGCGACTAGCGGGTACAATGAGCAGTTCTTC; j_call: TRBJ2-1; d_call: TRBD2; v_call: TRBV20-1; clone_size: few
cdr3_aa: CASSFLSPGTGVDEQYF; cdr3_nt: TGCGCCAGCAGCTTCCTAAGCCCCGGGACAGGGGTTGACGAGCAGTACTTC; j_call: TRBJ2-7; d_call: TRBD1; v_call: TRBV5-1; clone_size: NA
cdr3_aa: CASSRIGISYNEQFF; cdr3_nt: TGCGCCAGCAGCCGTATCGGGATCTCCTACAATGAGCAGTTCTTC; j_call: TRBJ2-1; d_call: NA; v_call: TRBV4-1; clone_size: few
cdr3_aa: CSVGSPSGANVLTF; cdr3_nt: TGCAGCGTCGGATCCCCCTCTGGGGCCAACGTCCTGACTTTC; j_call: TRBJ2-6; d_call: NA; v_call: TRBV29-1; clone_size: NA
cdr3_aa: CASSPSPGPGRGNQETQYF; cdr3_nt: TGTGCCAGCAGCCCCTCTCCGGGCCCAGGGCGGGGGAACCAAGAGACCCAGTACTTC; j_call: TRBJ2-5; d_call: TRBD2; v_call: TRBV6-1; clone_size: NA
cdr3_aa: CAISVIAGGPYNEQFF; cdr3_nt: TGTGCCATCAGTGTAATAGCGGGGGGGCCTTACAATGAGCAGTTCTTC; j_call: TRBJ2-1; d_call: TRBD2; v_call: TRBV10-3; clone_size: many
cdr3_aa: CASIRLAGEAYEQYF; cdr3_nt: TGTGCCAGCATTAGACTAGCGGGAGAGGCTTACGAGCAGTACTTC; j_call: TRBJ2-7; d_call: TRBD2; v_call: TRBV6-2/TRBV6-3; clone_size: NA
cdr3_aa: CASSSGTSGPRGTGELFF; cdr3_nt: TGTGCCAGCAGTTCAGGGACTAGCGGACCTAGAGGAACCGGGGAGCTGTTTTTT; j_call: TRBJ2-2; d_call: TRBD2; v_call: TRBV5-4; clone_size: NA
cdr3_aa: CSARDGYRLAGEQNEQFF; cdr3_nt: TGCAGTGCTAGAGATGGCTATCGACTAGCGGGAGAACAAAATGAGCAGTTCTTC; j_call: TRBJ2-1; d_call: TRBD2; v_call: TRBV20-1; clone_size: few
cdr3_aa: CSARILMSTGELFF; cdr3_nt: TGCAGTGCTAGAATACTAATGAGCACCGGGGAGCTGTTTTTT; j_call: TRBJ2-2; d_call: NA; v_call: TRBV20-1; clone_size: few
cdr3_aa: CASSSNKQQGGNYNEQFF; cdr3_nt: TGTGCCAGCAGCTCGAATAAGCAACAGGGGGGGAACTACAATGAGCAGTTCTTC; j_call: TRBJ2-1; d_call: NA; v_call: TRBV11-1; clone_size: NA
cdr3_aa: CSVGGTEGAFYEQYF; cdr3_nt: TGCAGCGTTGGGGGTACGGAGGGGGCTTTCTACGAGCAGTACTTC; j_call: TRBJ2-7; d_call: NA; v_call: TRBV29-1; clone_size: NA
cdr3_aa: CASSVAAGTSGSTDTQYF; cdr3_nt: TGTGCCAGCAGCGTAGCGGCCGGGACTAGCGGGAGCACAGATACGCAGTATTTT; j_call: TRBJ2-3; d_call: TRBD2; v_call: TRBV9; clone_size: NA
cdr3_aa: CASSLEGGLAKNIQYF; cdr3_nt: TGTGCCAGCAGCCTGGAAGGGGGTCTAGCCAAAAACATTCAGTACTTC; j_call: TRBJ2-4; d_call: NA; v_call: TRBV6-1; clone_size: NA
cdr3_aa: CASSLAPGYGEQYF; cdr3_nt: TGCGCCAGCAGCTTGGCCCCGGGGTATGGAGAGCAGTACTTC; j_call: TRBJ2-7; d_call: NA; v_call: TRBV5-1; clone_size: NA
cdr3_aa: CASSDQASSYNEQFF; cdr3_nt: TGTGCCAGCAGTGACCAGGCGAGCTCCTACAATGAGCAGTTCTTC; j_call: TRBJ2-1; d_call: NA; v_call: TRBV2; clone_size: NA
cdr3_aa: CATSRDRATSYEQFF; cdr3_nt: TGTGCCACCAGCAGAGATCGGGCTACAAGTTATGAGCAGTTCTTC; j_call: TRBJ2-1; d_call: NA; v_call: TRBV15; clone_size: few
cdr3_aa: CASGTLGDTQYF; cdr3_nt: TGTGCCAGCGGGACCCTGGGAGATACGCAGTATTTT; j_call: TRBJ2-3; d_call: NA; v_call: TRBV12-3/TRBV12-4; clone_size: few
cdr3_aa: CSARVAGGSYEQYF; cdr3_nt: TGCAGTGCTAGGGTAGCGGGGGGTTCCTACGAGCAGTACTTC; j_call: TRBJ2-7; d_call: TRBD2; v_call: TRBV20-1; clone_size: NA
cdr3_aa: CASSTAWDNFNEQFF; cdr3_nt: TGTGCCAGCAGCACCGCTTGGGACAACTTCAATGAGCAGTTCTTC; j_call: TRBJ2-1; d_call: NA; v_call: TRBV11-2; clone_size: NA
cdr3_aa: CASSLFGTSGSTDTQYF; cdr3_nt: TGTGCCAGCAGCTTATTCGGGACTAGCGGTAGCACAGATACGCAGTATTTT; j_call: TRBJ2-3; d_call: TRBD2; v_call: TRBV11-2; clone_size: many
cdr3_aa: CASSPTIPGPEKLFF; cdr3_nt: TGTGCCAGCAGCCCGACAATTCCGGGACCGGAAAAACTGTTTTTT; j_call: TRBJ1-4; d_call: NA; v_call: TRBV11-2; clone_size: NA
cdr3_aa: CASSPVALGEQYF; cdr3_nt: TGTGCCAGCAGTCCTGTGGCTCTCGGGGAGCAGTACTTC; j_call: TRBJ2-7; d_call: NA; v_call: TRBV12-3/TRBV12-4; clone_size: NA
cdr3_aa: CASRGRDLEKLFF; cdr3_nt: TGTGCCAGTAGGGGCAGGGATCTTGAAAAACTGTTTTTT; j_call: TRBJ1-4; d_call: NA; v_call: TRBV19; clone_size: NA
cdr3_aa: CASSRQDRGFGETQYF; cdr3_nt: TGCGCCAGCAGCCGCCAGGACAGGGGGTTTGGGGAGACCCAGTACTTC; j_call: TRBJ2-5; d_call: TRBD1; v_call: TRBV4-1; clone_size: few
cdr3_aa: CASNQAGGRTDTQYF; cdr3_nt: TGTGCCAGCAATCAAGCGGGGGGGCGCACAGATACGCAGTATTTT; j_call: TRBJ2-3; d_call: TRBD2; v_call: TRBV28; clone_size: many
cdr3_aa: CASSFADSYNEQFF; cdr3_nt: TGTGCCAGCAGCTTTGCAGACTCCTACAATGAGCAGTTCTTC; j_call: TRBJ2-1; d_call: NA; v_call: TRBV7-2; clone_size: many
cdr3_aa: CASRWDGPGANVLTF; cdr3_nt: TGCGCCAGCAGGTGGGATGGGCCTGGGGCCAACGTCCTGACTTTC; j_call: TRBJ2-6; d_call: NA; v_call: TRBV5-1; clone_size: few
cdr3_aa: CASSSREEETQYF; cdr3_nt: TGTGCCAGCAGTTCGAGGGAAGAAGAGACCCAGTACTTC; j_call: TRBJ2-5; d_call: NA; v_call: TRBV28; clone_size: NA
cdr3_aa: CSAMGNREVATDTQYF; cdr3_nt: TGCAGTGCTATGGGCAACAGGGAAGTGGCCACAGATACGCAGTATTTT; j_call: TRBJ2-3; d_call: NA; v_call: TRBV20-1; clone_size: few
cdr3_aa: CATGRGGTEAFF; cdr3_nt: TGTGCCACCGGAAGGGGTGGCACTGAAGCTTTCTTT; j_call: TRBJ1-1; d_call: NA; v_call: TRBV19; clone_size: NA